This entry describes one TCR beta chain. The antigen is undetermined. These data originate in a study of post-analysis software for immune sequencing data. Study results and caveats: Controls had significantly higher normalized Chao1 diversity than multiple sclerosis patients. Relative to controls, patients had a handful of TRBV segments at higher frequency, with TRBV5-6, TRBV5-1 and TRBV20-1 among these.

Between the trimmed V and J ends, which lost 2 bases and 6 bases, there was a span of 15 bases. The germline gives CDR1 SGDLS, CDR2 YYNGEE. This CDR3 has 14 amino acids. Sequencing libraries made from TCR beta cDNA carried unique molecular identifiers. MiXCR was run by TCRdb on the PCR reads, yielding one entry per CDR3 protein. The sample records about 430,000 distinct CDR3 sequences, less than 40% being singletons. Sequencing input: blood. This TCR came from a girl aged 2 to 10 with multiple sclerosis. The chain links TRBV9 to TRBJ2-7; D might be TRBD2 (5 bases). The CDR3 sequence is CASSVGIPGVEQYF. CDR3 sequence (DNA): TGTGCCAGCAGCGTCGGGATCCCTGGGGTCGAGCAGTACTTC.